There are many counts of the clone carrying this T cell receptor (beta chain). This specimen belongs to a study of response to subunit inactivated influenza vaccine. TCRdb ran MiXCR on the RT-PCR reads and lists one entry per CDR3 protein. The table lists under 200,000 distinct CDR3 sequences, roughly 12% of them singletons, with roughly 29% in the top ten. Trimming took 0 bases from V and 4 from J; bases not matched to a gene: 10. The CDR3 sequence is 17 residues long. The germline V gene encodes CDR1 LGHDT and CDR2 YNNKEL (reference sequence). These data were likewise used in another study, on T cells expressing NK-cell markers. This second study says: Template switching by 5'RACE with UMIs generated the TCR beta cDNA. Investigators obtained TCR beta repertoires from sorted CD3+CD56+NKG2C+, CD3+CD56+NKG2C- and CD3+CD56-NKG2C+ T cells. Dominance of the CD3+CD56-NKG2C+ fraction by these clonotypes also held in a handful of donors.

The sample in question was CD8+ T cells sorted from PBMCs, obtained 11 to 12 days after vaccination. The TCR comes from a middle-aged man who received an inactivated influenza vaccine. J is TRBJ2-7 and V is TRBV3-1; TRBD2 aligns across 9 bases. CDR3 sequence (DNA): TGTGCCAGCAGCCAAGATCCTAGCGGGGCGAGGGTGTACGAGCAGTACTTC. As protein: CASSQDPSGARVYEQYF.